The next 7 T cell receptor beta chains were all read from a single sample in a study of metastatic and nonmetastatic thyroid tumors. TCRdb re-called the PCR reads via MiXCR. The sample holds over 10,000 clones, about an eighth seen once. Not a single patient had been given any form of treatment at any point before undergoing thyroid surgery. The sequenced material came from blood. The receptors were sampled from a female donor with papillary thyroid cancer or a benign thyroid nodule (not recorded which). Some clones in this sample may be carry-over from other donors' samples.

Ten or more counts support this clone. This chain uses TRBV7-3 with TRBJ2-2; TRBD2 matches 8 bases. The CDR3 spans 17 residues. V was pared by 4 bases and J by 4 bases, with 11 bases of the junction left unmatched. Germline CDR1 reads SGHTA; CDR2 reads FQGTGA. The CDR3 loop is CASSWGPAGDSTGELFF. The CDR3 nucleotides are TGTGCCAGCAGCTGGGGGCCAGCGGGAGATAGCACCGGGGAGCTGTTTTTT.

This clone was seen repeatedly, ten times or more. In nucleotides, the CDR3 is TGTGCCAGCATAGAGCGGGGGACCAATGAGCAGTTCTTC. As protein: CASIERGTNEQFF. The V and J genes are TRBV12-3 or TRBV12-4 and TRBJ2-1, with TRBD2 matching over 8 bases. The V and J ends lost 7 bases and 6 bases, in that order; junction bases with no gene match: 5. This CDR3 region has 13 residues.

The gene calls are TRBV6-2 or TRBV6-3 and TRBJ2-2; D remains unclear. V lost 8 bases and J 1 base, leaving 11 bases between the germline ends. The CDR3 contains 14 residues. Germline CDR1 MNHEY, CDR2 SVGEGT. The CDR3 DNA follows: TGTGCCAGCCTGGGTCACCGGAACACCGGGGAGCTGTTTTTT. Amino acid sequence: CASLGHRNTGELFF.

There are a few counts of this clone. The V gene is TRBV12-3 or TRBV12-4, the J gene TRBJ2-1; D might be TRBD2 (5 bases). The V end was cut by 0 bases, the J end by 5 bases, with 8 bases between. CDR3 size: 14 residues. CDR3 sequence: CASSLAGADNEQFF. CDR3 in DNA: TGTGCCAGCAGTTTAGCGGGAGCGGACAATGAGCAGTTCTTC.

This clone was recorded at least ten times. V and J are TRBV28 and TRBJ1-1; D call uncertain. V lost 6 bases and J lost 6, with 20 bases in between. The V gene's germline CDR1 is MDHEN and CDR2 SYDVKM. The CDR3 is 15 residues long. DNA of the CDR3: TGTGCCAGCAGGCCACTAAATGATGGTTTACCTGAAGCTTTCTTT. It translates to CASRPLNDGLPEAFF.

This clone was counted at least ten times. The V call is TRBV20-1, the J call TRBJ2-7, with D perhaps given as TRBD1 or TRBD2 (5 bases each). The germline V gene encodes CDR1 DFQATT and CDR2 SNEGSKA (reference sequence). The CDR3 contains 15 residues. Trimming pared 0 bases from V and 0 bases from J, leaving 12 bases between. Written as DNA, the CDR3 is TGCAGTGCTAGAGACTTAACCGGGGCCTCCTACGAGCAGTACTTC. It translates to CSARDLTGASYEQYF.

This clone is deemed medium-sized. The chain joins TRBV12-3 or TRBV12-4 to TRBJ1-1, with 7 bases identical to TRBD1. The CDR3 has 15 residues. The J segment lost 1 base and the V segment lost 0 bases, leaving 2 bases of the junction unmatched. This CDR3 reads CASSLAGTENTEAFF. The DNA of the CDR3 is TGTGCCAGCAGTTTAGCCGGGACAGAGAACACTGAAGCTTTCTTT.